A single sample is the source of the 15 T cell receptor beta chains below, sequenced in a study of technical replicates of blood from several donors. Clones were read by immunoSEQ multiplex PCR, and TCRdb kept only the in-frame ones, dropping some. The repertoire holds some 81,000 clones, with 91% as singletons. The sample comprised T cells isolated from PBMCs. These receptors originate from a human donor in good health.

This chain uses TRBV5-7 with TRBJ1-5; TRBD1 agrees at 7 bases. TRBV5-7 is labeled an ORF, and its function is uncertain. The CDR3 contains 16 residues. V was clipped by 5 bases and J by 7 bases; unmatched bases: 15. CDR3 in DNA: TGTGCCAGCAGACCCGAACGACAGGGAGAGGGACAGCCCCAGCATTTT. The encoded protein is CASRPERQGEGQPQHF.

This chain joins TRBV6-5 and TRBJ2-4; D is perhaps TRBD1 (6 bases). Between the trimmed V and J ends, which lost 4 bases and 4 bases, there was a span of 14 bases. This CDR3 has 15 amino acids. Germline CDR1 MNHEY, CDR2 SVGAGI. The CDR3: CASSSYGQKKNIQYF. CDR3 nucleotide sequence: TGTGCCAGCAGTTCCTATGGACAGAAAAAAAACATTCAGTACTTC.

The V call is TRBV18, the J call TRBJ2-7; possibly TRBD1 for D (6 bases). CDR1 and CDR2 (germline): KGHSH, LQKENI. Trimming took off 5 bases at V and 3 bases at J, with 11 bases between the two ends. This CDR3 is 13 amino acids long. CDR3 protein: CASSTGQFYEQYF. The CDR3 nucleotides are TGTGCCAGCTCAACCGGACAGTTCTACGAGCAGTACTTC.

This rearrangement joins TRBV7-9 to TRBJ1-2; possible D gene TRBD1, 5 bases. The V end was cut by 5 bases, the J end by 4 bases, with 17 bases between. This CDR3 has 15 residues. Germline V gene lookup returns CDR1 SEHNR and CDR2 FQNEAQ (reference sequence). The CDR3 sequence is CASSQEWPTVYGYTF. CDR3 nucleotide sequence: TGTGCCAGCAGCCAAGAGTGGCCGACAGTCTATGGCTACACCTTC.

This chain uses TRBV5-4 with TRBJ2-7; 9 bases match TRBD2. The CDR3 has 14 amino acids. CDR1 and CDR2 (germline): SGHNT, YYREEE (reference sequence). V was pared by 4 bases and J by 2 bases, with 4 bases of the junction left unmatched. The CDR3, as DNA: TGTGCCAGCAGCAACCCTAGCGGGGCCTACGAGCAGTACTTC. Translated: CASSNPSGAYEQYF.

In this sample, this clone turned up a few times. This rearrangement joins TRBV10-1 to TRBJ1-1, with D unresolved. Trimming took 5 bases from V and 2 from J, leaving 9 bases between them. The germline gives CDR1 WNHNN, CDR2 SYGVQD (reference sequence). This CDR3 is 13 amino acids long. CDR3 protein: CASSKQVNTEAFF. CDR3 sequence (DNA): TGCGCCAGCAGTAAACAAGTAAACACTGAAGCTTTCTTT.

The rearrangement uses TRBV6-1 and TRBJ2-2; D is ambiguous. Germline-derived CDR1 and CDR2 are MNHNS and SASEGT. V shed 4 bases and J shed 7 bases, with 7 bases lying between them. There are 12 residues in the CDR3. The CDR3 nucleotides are TGTGCCAGCAGTGTTAATCTCGGGGAGCTGTTTTTT. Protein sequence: CASSVNLGELFF.

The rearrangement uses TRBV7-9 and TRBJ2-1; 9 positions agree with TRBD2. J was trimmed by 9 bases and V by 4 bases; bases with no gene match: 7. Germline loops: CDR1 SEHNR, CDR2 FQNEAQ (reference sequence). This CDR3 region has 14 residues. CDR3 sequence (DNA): TGTGCCAGCAGCTCGGGACTAGCTGGGGGTGAGCAGTTCTTC. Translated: CASSSGLAGGEQFF.

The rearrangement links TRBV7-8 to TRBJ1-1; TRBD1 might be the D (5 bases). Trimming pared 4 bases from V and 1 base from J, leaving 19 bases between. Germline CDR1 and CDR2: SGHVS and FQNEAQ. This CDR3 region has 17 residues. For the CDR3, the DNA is TGTGCCAGCAGCTCACAGGACCCTTTTTTTCGGAACACTGAAGCTTTCTTT. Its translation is CASSSQDPFFRNTEAFF.

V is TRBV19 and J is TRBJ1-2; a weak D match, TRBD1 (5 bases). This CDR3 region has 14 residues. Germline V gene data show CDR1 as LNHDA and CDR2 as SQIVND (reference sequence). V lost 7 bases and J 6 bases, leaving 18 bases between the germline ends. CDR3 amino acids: CASKTAEAYHGYTF. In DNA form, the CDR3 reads TGTGCCAGTAAGACAGCTGAAGCGTATCATGGCTACACCTTC.

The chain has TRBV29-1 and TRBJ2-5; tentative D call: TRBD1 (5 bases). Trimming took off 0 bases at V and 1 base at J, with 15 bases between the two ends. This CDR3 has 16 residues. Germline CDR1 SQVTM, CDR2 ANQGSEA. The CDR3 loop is CSVEEQGPLTQETQYF. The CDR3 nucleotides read TGCAGCGTTGAAGAGCAGGGCCCCCTAACCCAAGAGACCCAGTACTTC.

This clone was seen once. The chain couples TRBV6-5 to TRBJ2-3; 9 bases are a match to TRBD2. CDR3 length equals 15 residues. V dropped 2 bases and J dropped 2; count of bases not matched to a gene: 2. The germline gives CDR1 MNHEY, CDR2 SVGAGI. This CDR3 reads CASSYAGGFTDTQYF. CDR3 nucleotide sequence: TGTGCCAGCAGTTACGCGGGGGGGTTCACAGATACGCAGTATTTT.

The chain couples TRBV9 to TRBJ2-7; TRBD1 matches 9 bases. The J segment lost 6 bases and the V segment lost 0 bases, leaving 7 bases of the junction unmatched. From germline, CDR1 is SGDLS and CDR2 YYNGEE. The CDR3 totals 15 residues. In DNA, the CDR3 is TGTGCCAGCAGCGTAGATCCGGACAGGGGAGGCGAGCAGTACTTC. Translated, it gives CASSVDPDRGGEQYF.

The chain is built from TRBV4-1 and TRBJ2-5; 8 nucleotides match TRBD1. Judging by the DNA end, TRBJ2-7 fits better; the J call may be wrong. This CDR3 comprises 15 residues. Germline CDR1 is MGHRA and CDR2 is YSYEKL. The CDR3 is CASSQATDRVSEQYF. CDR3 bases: TGCGCCAGCAGCCAAGCGACGGACAGGGTAAGCGAGCAGTACTTC.

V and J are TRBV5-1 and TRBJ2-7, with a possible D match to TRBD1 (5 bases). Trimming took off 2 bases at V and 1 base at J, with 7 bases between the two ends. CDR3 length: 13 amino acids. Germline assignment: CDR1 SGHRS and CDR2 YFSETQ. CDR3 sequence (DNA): TGCGCCAGCAGCTTAGGGGCTTCCTACGAGCAGTACTTC. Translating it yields CASSLGASYEQYF.